This is a list of T cell receptor beta chains from one sample in a study of CDR3 diversity in severe acne. TCRdb ran MiXCR on the PCR reads and lists one entry per CDR3 protein. The sample has 79,000 or so distinct CDR3 sequences, approximately 54% seen once. Specimen: blood. Receptors originate from a male donor with severe acne vulgaris. Each CDR3 is given with its conserved first and last residue. The D gene is left open where the match is weak. Some rows have no size entry. The others give once, few or many, or a class for an expanded clone.

CDR3aa	CDR3nt	v_gene	abundance	j_gene	d_gene
CSARALSGYEQYF	TGCAGTGCTAGAGCTCTAAGCGGCTACGAGCAGTACTTC	TRBV20-1	.	TRBJ2-7	.
CASTFKQPNEKLFF	TGTGCCAGCACCTTTAAACAGCCTAATGAAAAACTGTTTTTT	TRBV5-6	.	TRBJ1-4	.
CASGPFSGVANYGYTF	TGTGCCAGCGGTCCATTTTCGGGGGTAGCCAACTATGGCTACACCTTC	TRBV12-3/TRBV12-4	.	TRBJ1-2	.
CASKRTGGNSPLHF	TGTGCCAGTAAACGGACAGGCGGTAATTCACCCCTCCACTTT	TRBV25-1	.	TRBJ1-6	TRBD1
CASSQEGGAGDEQFF	TGCGCCAGCAGCCAAGAAGGGGGAGCAGGGGACGAGCAGTTCTTC	TRBV4-1	few	TRBJ2-1	.
CASSPVRAGGPAGYTF	TGTGCCAGCAGCCCCGTTCGGGCAGGAGGTCCCGCGGGCTACACCTTC	TRBV11-3	.	TRBJ1-2	.
CASSSGRIYGYTF	TGTGCCAGCAGTTCCGGACGGATCTATGGCTACACCTTC	TRBV28	many	TRBJ1-2	.
CASSLHRETNTGELFF	TGTGCCAGCAGCTTACACAGGGAGACGAACACCGGGGAGCTGTTTTTT	TRBV7-8	few	TRBJ2-2	.
CASRGGGDRYNEQFF	TGCGCCAGCAGAGGGGGGGGGGACCGATACAATGAGCAGTTCTTC	TRBV10-1	.	TRBJ2-1	.
CASRPTLGANVLTF	TGTGCCAGCAGACCTACCTTGGGGGCCAACGTCCTGACTTTC	TRBV6-5	few	TRBJ2-6	.
CASSPVAGGPGDTQYF	TGTGCCAGCAGCCCAGTAGCGGGAGGGCCAGGAGATACGCAGTATTTT	TRBV5-6	many	TRBJ2-3	TRBD2
CSARSLDRFEQYF	TGCAGCGCCCGTAGCCTTGACAGGTTCGAGCAGTACTTC	TRBV29-1	.	TRBJ2-7	.
CASSLGPTNTGELFF	TGTGCCAGCAGCTTGGGACCGACCAACACCGGGGAGCTGTTTTTT	TRBV7-2	.	TRBJ2-2	.
CASSLVQQGLAQYF	TGTGCCAGCAGCTTAGTTCAACAGGGTCTGGCCCAGTACTTC	TRBV7-9	.	TRBJ2-5	.
CASSLFSGELLF	TGTGCGAGCAGTCTTTTCTCCGGGGAGCTGCTTTTT	TRBV16	.	TRBJ2-2	.
CASSLTSGRAGETQYF	TGTGCCAGCAGCCTTACTAGCGGGAGGGCCGGGGAGACCCAGTACTTC	TRBV7-7	.	TRBJ2-5	TRBD2
CASSLVETQYF	TGTGCCAGCTCCCTTGTAGAGACCCAGTACTTC	TRBV11-2	.	TRBJ2-5	.
CASTGQGAHTEAFF	TGTGCCAGCACCGGACAGGGGGCGCACACTGAAGCTTTCTTT	TRBV5-5	.	TRBJ1-1	TRBD1
CASSLAVGHGYTF	TGCGCCAGCAGCTTGGCCGTGGGCCATGGCTACACCTTC	TRBV5-1	.	TRBJ1-2	.
CAWRHSGGRTEAFF	TGTGCCTGGAGGCATTCAGGGGGTCGGACTGAAGCTTTCTTT	TRBV30	.	TRBJ1-1	TRBD1
CASSFDRDYGYTF	TGTGCCAGCAGCTTCGACAGGGACTATGGCTACACCTTC	TRBV25-1	.	TRBJ1-2	TRBD1